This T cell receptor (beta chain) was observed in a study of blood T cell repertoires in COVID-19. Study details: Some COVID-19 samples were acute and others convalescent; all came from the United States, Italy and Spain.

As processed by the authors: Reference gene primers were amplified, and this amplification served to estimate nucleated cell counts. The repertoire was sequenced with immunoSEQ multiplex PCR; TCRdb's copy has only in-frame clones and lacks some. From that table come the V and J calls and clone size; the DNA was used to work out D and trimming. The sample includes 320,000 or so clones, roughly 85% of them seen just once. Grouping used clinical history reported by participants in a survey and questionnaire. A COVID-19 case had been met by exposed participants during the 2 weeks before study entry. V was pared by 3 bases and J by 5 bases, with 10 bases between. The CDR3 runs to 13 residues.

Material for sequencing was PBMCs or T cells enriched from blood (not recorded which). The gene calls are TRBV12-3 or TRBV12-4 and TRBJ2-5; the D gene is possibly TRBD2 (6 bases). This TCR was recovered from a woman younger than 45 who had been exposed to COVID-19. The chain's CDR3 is CASSFGTGETQYF. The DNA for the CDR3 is TGTGCCAGCAGTTTTGGGACTGGGGAGACCCAGTACTTC.